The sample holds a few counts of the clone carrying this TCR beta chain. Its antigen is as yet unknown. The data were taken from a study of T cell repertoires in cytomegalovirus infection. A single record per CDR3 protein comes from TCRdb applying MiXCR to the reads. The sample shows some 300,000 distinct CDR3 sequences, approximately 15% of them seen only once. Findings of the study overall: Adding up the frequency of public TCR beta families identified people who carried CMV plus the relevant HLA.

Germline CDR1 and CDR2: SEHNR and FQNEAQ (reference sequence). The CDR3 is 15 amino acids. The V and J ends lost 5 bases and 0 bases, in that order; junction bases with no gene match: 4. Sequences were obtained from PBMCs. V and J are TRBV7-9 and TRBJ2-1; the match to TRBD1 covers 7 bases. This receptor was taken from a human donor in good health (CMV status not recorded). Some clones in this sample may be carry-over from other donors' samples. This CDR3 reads CASSHHRGSYNEQFF. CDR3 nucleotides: TGTGCCAGCAGCCATCACAGGGGCTCCTACAATGAGCAGTTCTTC.